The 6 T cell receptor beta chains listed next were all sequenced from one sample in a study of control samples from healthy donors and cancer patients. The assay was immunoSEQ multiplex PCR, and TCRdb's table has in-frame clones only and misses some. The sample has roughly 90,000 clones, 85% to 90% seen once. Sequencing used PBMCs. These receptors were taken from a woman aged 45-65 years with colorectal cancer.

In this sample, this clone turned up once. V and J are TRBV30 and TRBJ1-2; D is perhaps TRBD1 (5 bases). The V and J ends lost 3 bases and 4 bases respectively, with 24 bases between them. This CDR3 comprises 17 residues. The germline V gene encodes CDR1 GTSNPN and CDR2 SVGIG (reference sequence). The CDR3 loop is CAWSSRGAAHYIYGYTF. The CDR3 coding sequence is TGTGCCTGGAGCTCAAGAGGGGCAGCTCATTATATCTATGGCTACACCTTC.

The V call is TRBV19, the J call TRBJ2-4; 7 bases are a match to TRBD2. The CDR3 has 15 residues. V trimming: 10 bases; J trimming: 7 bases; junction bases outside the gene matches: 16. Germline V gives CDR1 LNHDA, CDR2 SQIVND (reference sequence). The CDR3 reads CATTARGGLGNIQYF. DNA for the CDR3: TGTGCCACCACAGCAAGGGGAGGGCTCGGTAACATTCAGTACTTC.

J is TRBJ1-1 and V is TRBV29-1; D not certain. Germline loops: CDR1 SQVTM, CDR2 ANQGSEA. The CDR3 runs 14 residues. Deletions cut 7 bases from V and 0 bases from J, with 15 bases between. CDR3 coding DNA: TGCAGCGCCCGGTCGAAGCTTTTGAACACTGAAGCTTTCTTT. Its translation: CSARSKLLNTEAFF.

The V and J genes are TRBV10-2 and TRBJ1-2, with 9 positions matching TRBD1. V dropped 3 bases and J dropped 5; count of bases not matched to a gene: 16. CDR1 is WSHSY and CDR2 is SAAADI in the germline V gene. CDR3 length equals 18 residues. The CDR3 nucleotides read TGCGCCAGCAGTGACGCGAGCATTGCGGGGACAGGGAGGTATGGCTACACCTTC. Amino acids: CASSDASIAGTGRYGYTF.

The CDR3, as DNA: TGTGCCAGCACCACCCCAGGGGTCCGAGGGGGCTACACCTTC. This translates into CASTTPGVRGGYTF. The chain joins TRBV6-5 to TRBJ1-2; possible D gene TRBD1, 6 bases. This CDR3 spans 14 amino acids. Per the germline V gene, CDR1 is MNHEY and CDR2 is SVGAGI. Trimming removed 7 bases at V and 8 bases at J, with 20 bases between.

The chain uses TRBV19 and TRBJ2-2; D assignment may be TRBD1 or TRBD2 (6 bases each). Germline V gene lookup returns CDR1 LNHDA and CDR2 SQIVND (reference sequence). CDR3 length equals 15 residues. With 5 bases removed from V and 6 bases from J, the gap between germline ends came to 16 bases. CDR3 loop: CASSPGGAGAGELFF. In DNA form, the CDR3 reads TGTGCCAGTAGTCCCGGGGGCGCTGGGGCCGGGGAGCTGTTTTTT.